This T cell receptor (beta chain) was profiled in a study of T-cell memory formation after mild COVID-19. The TCR alpha and TCR beta cDNA libraries, bearing sample barcodes and UMIs, were generated by 5'RACE using constant-segment primers. A single record per CDR3 protein comes from TCRdb applying MiXCR to the 5' RACE reads. The table lists around 140,000 distinct CDR3 sequences, 5.5% to 7% of them singletons, with more than 2% in the top ten. The sample holds many counts of this clonotype. Sequences were obtained from PBMCs or a T cell subset sorted from them (not recorded which). The sequence was collected from an adult woman who had mild COVID-19 (a few samples of this study predate the infection). Cell type and time point are not known.

CDR3 in DNA: TGTGCCAGCAGCTCGACCGGGACTAGTAACGAGCAGTACTTC. It translates to CASSSTGTSNEQYF. The chain is built from TRBV7-9 and TRBJ2-7; 8 bases align to TRBD2. This CDR3 contains 14 residues. The germline CDR1 and CDR2 sequences are SEHNR and FQNEAQ (reference sequence). V lost 4 bases to trimming and J lost 5 bases; unmatched junction nucleotides: 7.